These 25 T cell receptor beta chains originate from one sample sequenced in a study of CD8 T cells in ankylosing spondylitis. TCRdb analysed the 5' RACE reads with MiXCR anew, one entry per CDR3 protein. The sample consists of roughly 130,000 distinct CDR3 sequences, around 13% of them appearing once. Specimen: blood, either unsorted or a sorted T cell fraction (not recorded which). The receptors were sampled from a female donor with ankylosing spondylitis or in good health (not recorded which).

This clonotype has only a few counts. This chain joins TRBV12-3 or TRBV12-4 and TRBJ2-2; D unclear. V was trimmed by 6 bases and J by 3 bases, leaving 8 bases between them. The CDR3 has 13 residues. CDR3 sequence reads: CASRKDDTGELFF. The CDR3 nucleotides read TGTGCCAGCAGAAAGGACGACACCGGGGAGCTGTTTTTT.

The chain combines TRBV6-5 with TRBJ2-1, with D unresolved. CDR1 MNHEY and CDR2 SVGAGI come from the germline V gene. The length of the CDR3 is 13 residues. Trimming pared 2 bases from V and 4 bases from J, leaving 6 bases between. CDR3 sequence reads: CASSYKGYNEQFF. The CDR3 DNA reads TGTGCCAGCAGTTACAAGGGATACAATGAGCAGTTCTTC.

This clonotype was counted only a few times. The V gene is TRBV2, the J gene TRBJ1-4, with 7 bases aligning to TRBD1. The length of the CDR3 is 14 residues. Trimming took 8 bases from V and 4 from J; bases not matched to a gene: 7. Germline CDR1 SNHLY, CDR2 FYNNEI. The CDR3 loop reads CASSPTGYNEKLFF. The CDR3 DNA reads TGTGCCAGCTCCCCGACAGGGTATAATGAAAAACTGTTTTTT.

This clonotype was picked up many times. The rearrangement joins TRBV5-4 to TRBJ2-1, with 8 bases matching TRBD2. V lost 4 bases and J lost 5; bases outside the gene matches: 8. This CDR3 has 15 amino acids. The germline V gene has CDR1 SGHNT and CDR2 YYREEE (reference sequence). The CDR3 DNA sequence: TGTGCCAGCAGCAAAAACGGGGGGGTTAACAATGAGCAGTTCTTC. Protein sequence: CASSKNGGVNNEQFF.

This clonotype has at least ten counts. The V call is TRBV12-3 or TRBV12-4, the J call TRBJ2-7; tentative D call: TRBD1 (6 bases). This CDR3 is built from 12 residues. V was shortened by 7 bases and J by 3 bases, with 10 bases between the two germline ends. The CDR3: CASTLQGYEQYF. CDR3 in DNA: TGTGCCAGCACCTTACAGGGCTACGAGCAGTACTTC.

This sequence joins TRBV3-1 and TRBJ2-3; TRBD2 matches at 13 bases. With V trimmed by 5 bases and J by 1 base, 6 bases remained unmatched. CDR3 size: 17 residues. Germline V gives CDR1 LGHDT, CDR2 YNNKEL (reference sequence). The CDR3 is CASSDGTSGVGTDTQYF. Written as DNA, the CDR3 is TGTGCCAGCAGCGACGGGACTAGCGGGGTTGGCACAGATACGCAGTATTTT.

This clonotype has a handful of counts. The chain has TRBV19 and TRBJ2-1, with TRBD2 matching 11 bases. The CDR3 consists of 20 residues. Germline assignment: CDR1 LNHDA and CDR2 SQIVND (reference sequence). Trimming took 0 bases from V and 6 from J; bases not matched to a gene: 16. CDR3 sequence (DNA): TGTGCCAGTAGTATAGACGGGACGTTAGCGGGACTAGCGGCTACCAATGAGCAGTTCTTC. Translated, it gives CASSIDGTLAGLAATNEQFF.

This chain links TRBV28 with TRBJ1-4, with 10 bases matching TRBD1. CDR1 MDHEN and CDR2 SYDVKM come from the germline V gene. The CDR3 has 15 amino acids. V shed 5 bases and J 6 bases; nucleotides not matched to a gene: 6. This chain's CDR3 is CASSTRDRGYEKLFF. CDR3 in DNA: TGTGCCAGCAGTACCCGGGACAGGGGTTATGAAAAACTGTTTTTT.

At least ten counts were recorded for this clonotype. V gene TRBV12-3 or TRBV12-4 combines with J gene TRBJ2-3; the D is unclear. There are 14 residues in the CDR3. Between the trimmed V and J ends, which lost 6 bases and 0 bases, there was a span of 10 bases. CDR3 residues: CASSRGTSTDTQYF. CDR3 sequence (DNA): TGTGCCAGCAGCCGAGGAACTAGCACAGATACGCAGTATTTT.

This sequence joins TRBV7-9 and TRBJ2-7; D unresolved. V gave up 4 bases and J gave up 5 bases, with 6 bases separating them. The germline CDR1 and CDR2 sequences are SEHNR and FQNEAQ (reference sequence). The CDR3 contains 11 residues. The CDR3 nucleotides are TGTGCCAGCAGCTCGAATGACGAGCAGTACTTC. Its translation is CASSSNDEQYF.

In this sample, this clonotype turned up many times. The chain employs TRBV6-6 and TRBJ1-6; D is uncertain. Germline assignment: CDR1 MNHNY and CDR2 SVGAGI (reference sequence). The CDR3 contains 13 residues. V was pared by 8 bases and J by 7 bases, with 12 bases between. CDR3 region: CASGQTPNSPLHF. The CDR3 DNA follows: TGTGCCAGCGGGCAGACCCCCAATTCACCCCTCCACTTT.

This clonotype was counted many times. The genes are TRBV27 and TRBJ2-3; D not resolved. CDR1 MNHEY and CDR2 SMNVEV come from the germline V gene (reference sequence). The V end was cut by 5 bases, the J end by 0 bases, with 9 bases between. The CDR3 runs 14 residues. The CDR3 DNA reads TGTGCCAGCAGTCGGAAAACTAGCACAGATACGCAGTATTTT. The encoded protein is CASSRKTSTDTQYF.

This clonotype showed up many times. The rearrangement links TRBV20-1 to TRBJ2-1; 11 nucleotides align to TRBD2. CDR1 is DFQATT, CDR2 SNEGSKA, per germline (reference sequence). The CDR3 extends over 14 amino acids. Trimming removed 2 bases from V and 8 bases from J; junction bases left unmatched: 5. The DNA of the CDR3 is TGCAGTGCTAGACTAGCGGGGGGCGACCATGAGCAGTTCTTC. Protein: CSARLAGGDHEQFF.

CDR3 residues: CASSLERWYEQYF. The CDR3 DNA follows: TGTGCCAGCAGTTTAGAGCGGTGGTACGAGCAGTACTTC. J is TRBJ2-7 and V is TRBV12-3 or TRBV12-4; TRBD2 is a possible D gene (5 bases). V lost 1 base, J lost 4 bases, and 8 bases lay in between. CDR3 length: 13 amino acids.

This clonotype was seen repeatedly, ten times or more. The rearrangement uses TRBV20-1 and TRBJ2-5, with 10 bases matching TRBD2. Germline CDR1 DFQATT, CDR2 SNEGSKA (reference sequence). The CDR3 contains 13 residues. The V and J ends lost 5 bases and 5 bases, in that order; junction bases with no gene match: 5. CDR3 sequence reads: CSAQRGGWETQYF. The CDR3 DNA follows: TGCAGTGCTCAGCGGGGGGGCTGGGAGACCCAGTACTTC.

Concerning this clonotype: The junction differs from germline at one of its ends, possibly a read error. CDR3 in amino acids: CANSQTPGQGTYEQYF. The CDR3 DNA reads TGTGCCAACAGCCAAACACCGGGACAGGGGACCTACGAGCAGTACTTC. The V gene is TRBV4-2, the J gene TRBJ2-7; 10 bases agree with TRBD1. The V gene's germline CDR1 is LGHNA and CDR2 YNFKEQ. CDR3 size: 16 residues.

This clonotype occurred many times. The chain carries TRBV5-4 and TRBJ2-3; tentative D call: TRBD2 (6 bases). CDR1 and CDR2 from the germline V gene are SGHNT and YYREEE (reference sequence). V dropped 0 bases and J dropped 2 bases, with 10 bases sitting between them. The CDR3 has 15 residues. CDR3 in amino acids: CASSLGGVVTDTQYF. CDR3 DNA: TGTGCCAGCAGCTTGGGCGGGGTAGTCACAGATACGCAGTATTTT. The whole variable domain, remainder taken from reference TRBV5-4 and TRBJ2-3, is ETGVTQSPTHLIKTRGQQVTLRCSSQSGHNTVSWYQQALGQGPQFIFQYYREEENGRGNFPPRFSGLQFPNYSSELNVNALELDDSALYLCASSLGGVVTDTQYFGPGTRLTVL.

This clonotype was counted once. J is TRBJ2-5 and V is TRBV5-5; D is unclear. CDR1 and CDR2 from the germline V gene are SGHKS and YYEKEE (reference sequence). V was cut by 4 bases and J by 2 bases, with 12 bases left in between. The CDR3 contains 14 residues. In DNA form, the CDR3 reads TGTGCCAGCAGCCCTGGGCGTCTTCAAGAGACCCAGTACTTC. Translating gives CASSPGRLQETQYF.

There are a few counts of this clonotype. One end of the junction is discordant with germline, which a read error may explain. The chain is built from TRBV7-7 and TRBJ2-3, with TRBD1 matching 9 bases. The CDR3 extends over 16 amino acids. Germline CDR1 SSHAT, CDR2 FNYEAQ (reference sequence). The CDR3 DNA is TGTGCTAGCAGCCGCACAGGGGGCATCAGCACAGATACGCAGTATTTT. Translation gives CASSRTGGISTDTQYF.

This clonotype was observed at least ten times. The rearrangement joins TRBV3-1 to TRBJ2-2; D is unresolved. From germline, CDR1 is LGHDT and CDR2 YNNKEL (reference sequence). V dropped 3 bases and J dropped 5 bases, with 7 bases sitting between them. This CDR3 is 13 amino acids long. The CDR3 region is CASSQVVTGELFF. The CDR3 DNA sequence: TGTGCCAGCAGCCAGGTGGTGACCGGGGAGCTGTTTTTT. Drawing the rest from reference TRBV3-1 and TRBJ2-2, the complete variable domain is DTAVSQTPKYLVTQMGNDKSIKCEQNLGHDTMYWYKQDSKKFLKIMFSYNNKELIINETVPNRFSPKSPDKAHLNLHINSLELGDSAVYFCASSQVVTGELFFGEGSRLTVL.

The chain recombines TRBV14 with TRBJ2-3; 7 nucleotides align to TRBD1. The V segment lost 4 bases and the J segment 6 bases; nucleotides outside the gene matches: 13. CDR1 SGHDN and CDR2 FVKESK come from the germline V gene. This CDR3 has 16 residues. The CDR3 loop is CASSLGQTRPYDTQYF. The CDR3 region has the DNA TGTGCCAGCAGCCTGGGACAGACCAGACCTTATGATACGCAGTATTTT. Combining the CDR3 with reference TRBV14 and TRBJ2-3 gives the whole variable domain EAGVTQFPSHSVIEKGQTVTLRCDPISGHDNLYWYRRVMGKEIKFLLHFVKESKQDESGMPNNRFLAERTGGTYSTLKVQPAELEDSGVYFCASSLGQTRPYDTQYFGPGTRLTVL.

The V call is TRBV7-8, the J call TRBJ2-5; 9 bases agree with TRBD1. The CDR3 is 15 amino acids. V was clipped by 5 bases and J by 2 bases; unmatched bases: 6. CDR1 and CDR2 (germline): SGHVS, FQNEAQ. The CDR3 reads CASSQDRGQQETQYF. In nucleotides, the CDR3 is TGTGCCAGCAGCCAGGACAGGGGACAACAAGAGACCCAGTACTTC.

The table lists this clonotype with a few counts. The V call is TRBV5-1, the J call TRBJ1-3; D possibly corresponds to TRBD1 (5 bases). V lost 4 bases, J lost 8 bases, and 13 bases lay in between. The germline V gene encodes CDR1 SGHRS and CDR2 YFSETQ. The CDR3 spans 13 residues. This CDR3 is CASSNSPRDTIYF. In nucleotides, the CDR3 is TGCGCCAGCAGCAACTCCCCCAGGGACACCATATATTTT.

The chain has TRBV28 and TRBJ2-1, with D uncertain. The ends were cut back, 3 bases at V and 0 bases at J, with 9 bases in the middle. Per germline, CDR1 MDHEN and CDR2 SYDVKM. The CDR3 has 15 residues. This CDR3 is CASSLRRSSYNEQFF. The CDR3 coding sequence is TGTGCCAGCAGTTTGCGCAGGAGCTCCTACAATGAGCAGTTCTTC.

Of note for this clonotype: A much larger clone differs from this one at a single base, so this may be a read error. The chain recombines TRBV5-1 with TRBJ2-7, with D possibly matching TRBD1 (6 bases). The CDR3 is 17 residues long. V was shortened by 2 bases and J by 1 base, with 19 bases between the two germline ends. Germline assignment: CDR1 SGHRS and CDR2 YFSETQ. In DNA form, the CDR3 reads TGCGCCAGCAGCTTCGGCAGGGGATATAATCCTTCCTACGAGCAGTACTTC. It is translated as CASSFGRGYNPSYEQYF.